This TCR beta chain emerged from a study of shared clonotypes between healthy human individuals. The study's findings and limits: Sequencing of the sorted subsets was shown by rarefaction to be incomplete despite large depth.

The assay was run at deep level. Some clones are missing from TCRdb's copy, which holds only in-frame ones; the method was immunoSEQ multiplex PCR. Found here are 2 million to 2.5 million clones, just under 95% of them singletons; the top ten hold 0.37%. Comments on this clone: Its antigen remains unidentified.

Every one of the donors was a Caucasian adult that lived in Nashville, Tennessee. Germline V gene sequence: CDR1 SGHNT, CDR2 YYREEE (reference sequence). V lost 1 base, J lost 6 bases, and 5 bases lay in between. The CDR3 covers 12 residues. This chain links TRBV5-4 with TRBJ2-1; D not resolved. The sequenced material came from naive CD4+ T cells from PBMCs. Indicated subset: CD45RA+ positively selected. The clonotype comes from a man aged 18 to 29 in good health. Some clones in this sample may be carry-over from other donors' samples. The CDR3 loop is CASSLIPNEQFF. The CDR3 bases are TGTGCCAGCAGCTTGATCCCCAATGAGCAGTTCTTC.